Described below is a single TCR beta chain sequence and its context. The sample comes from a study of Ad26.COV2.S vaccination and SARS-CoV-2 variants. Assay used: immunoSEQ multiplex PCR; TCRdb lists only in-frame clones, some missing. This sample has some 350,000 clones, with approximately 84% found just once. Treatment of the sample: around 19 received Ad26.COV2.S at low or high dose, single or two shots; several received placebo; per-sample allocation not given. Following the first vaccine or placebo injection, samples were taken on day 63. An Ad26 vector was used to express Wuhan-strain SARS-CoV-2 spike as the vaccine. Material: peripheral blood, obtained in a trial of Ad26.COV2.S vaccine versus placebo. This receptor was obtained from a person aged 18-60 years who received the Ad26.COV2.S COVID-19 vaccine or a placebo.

The CDR3 spells CASSRAGGFYEQYF. The CDR3 nucleotides are TGTGCCAGCTCTAGGGCAGGGGGTTTTTACGAGCAGTACTTC. The chain joins TRBV18 to TRBJ2-7; 7 bases are shared with TRBD1. V shed 6 bases, J shed 4 bases, and the junction held 9 bases outside the gene matches. Per germline, CDR1 KGHSH and CDR2 LQKENI. The CDR3 contains 14 residues.